A selection of T cell receptor beta chains follows, all from one sample in a study of CD8 T cells in Susac syndrome. TCRdb reanalysed the immunoSEQ multiplex PCR reads using MiXCR and keeps one entry per CDR3 protein. The sample yields 120,000 or so distinct CDR3 sequences, 90% to 95% seen once. Material: CD8+ T cells from PBMCs. These receptors were taken from a human donor with Susac syndrome. Both conserved end residues are part of each CDR3. Each record gives: CDR3 protein, CDR3 DNA, J gene, D gene, clone size, CDR3 length, V gene. The D gene is left open where the match is weak. Clone size appears in some rows only: once, few, many, or a class for an expanded clone.

CSASQGRGTEAFF	TGCAGTGCTAGTCAGGGGAGGGGGACTGAAGCTTTCTTT	TRBJ1-1	NA	once	13	TRBV20-1
CASSPPDRENTEAFF	TGTGCCAGCAGCCCCCCGGACAGGGAAAACACTGAAGCTTTCTTT	TRBJ1-1	TRBD1	NA	15	TRBV9
CASNRVHEQYF	TGTGCCAGTAACAGGGTCCACGAGCAGTACTTC	TRBJ2-7	NA	NA	11	TRBV19
CASSETYEQYF	TGTGCCAGCAGCGAGACCTACGAGCAGTACTTC	TRBJ2-7	NA	NA	11	TRBV7-9
CAILAGLDYTF	TGTGCCATCCTGGCCGGACTGGACTACACCTTC	TRBJ1-2	NA	NA	11	TRBV10-3
CASSDVMNEQFF	TGTGCCAGCAGCGACGTAATGAATGAGCAGTTCTTC	TRBJ2-1	NA	NA	12	TRBV9
CASSAESGPSTDTQYF	TGTGCCAGCAGCGCAGAGAGCGGACCTAGCACAGATACGCAGTATTTT	TRBJ2-3	NA	NA	16	TRBV9
CASSYGTGAGQPQHF	TGTGCCAGCAGTTACGGGACAGGGGCAGGTCAGCCCCAGCATTTT	TRBJ1-5	TRBD1	few	15	TRBV6-5
CASSYDLEAGELFF	TGTGCCAGCAGTTATGACCTCGAGGCCGGGGAGCTGTTTTTT	TRBJ2-2	NA	NA	14	TRBV6-2/TRBV6-3
CASSIGGSREQYF	TGTGCCAGTAGTATAGGAGGGAGTCGCGAGCAGTACTTC	TRBJ2-7	NA	NA	13	TRBV19
CASSQIAVSSYNEQFF	TGTGCCAGCAGTCAAATAGCGGTTAGCTCCTACAATGAGCAGTTCTTC	TRBJ2-1	NA	NA	16	TRBV6-2/TRBV6-3
CASSPGGGGNEQFF	TGTGCCAGCAGCCCGGGTGGGGGGGGCAATGAGCAGTTCTTC	TRBJ2-1	TRBD2	NA	14	TRBV2
CASSQPGTGYNEQFF	TGTGCCAGCAGCCAGCCCGGGACAGGCTACAATGAGCAGTTCTTC	TRBJ2-1	TRBD1	NA	15	TRBV3-1
CASSVGTAYGYTF	TGTGCCAGCAGCGTCGGGACAGCTTATGGCTACACCTTC	TRBJ1-2	TRBD1	NA	13	TRBV5-4
CASSLFPNAGQGNTGELFF	TGTGCCAGCAGCTTGTTTCCGAACGCCGGACAGGGAAACACCGGGGAGCTGTTTTTT	TRBJ2-2	TRBD1	once	19	TRBV7-9
CASSQDYREDRQGQFF	TGCGCCAGCAGCCAAGATTACCGGGAGGATCGCCAAGGGCAGTTCTTC	TRBJ2-1	TRBD2	NA	16	TRBV4-3
CASSLQPGPAGTYEQYF	TGTGCCAGCAGTTTACAGCCAGGCCCAGCTGGTACCTACGAGCAGTACTTC	TRBJ2-7	NA	NA	17	TRBV27
CASTTVAGNTEAFF	TGCGCCAGCACCACCGTGGCCGGGAACACTGAAGCTTTCTTT	TRBJ1-1	NA	NA	14	TRBV4-3
CASSSWTSGSIEQFF	TGCGCCAGCAGCTCATGGACTAGCGGGAGCATTGAGCAGTTCTTC	TRBJ2-1	TRBD2	NA	15	TRBV5-1
CSVGHEIRANVLTF	TGCAGCGTCGGACACGAGATAAGGGCCAACGTCCTGACTTTC	TRBJ2-6	NA	NA	14	TRBV29-1
CAWTTGLNTGELFF	TGTGCCTGGACGACAGGGCTGAACACCGGGGAGCTGTTTTTT	TRBJ2-2	TRBD1	NA	14	TRBV30
CASSPAVEYEQYF	TGTGCCAGCTCACCCGCGGTAGAGTACGAGCAGTACTTC	TRBJ2-7	NA	NA	13	TRBV18
CASSGTSTGATNTEAFF	TGTGCCAGTAGTGGAACGTCGACAGGGGCGACGAACACTGAAGCTTTCTTT	TRBJ1-1	TRBD1	NA	17	TRBV19
CASSPYAGTYEQYF	TGTGCCAGCAGCCCCTACGCAGGTACCTACGAGCAGTACTTC	TRBJ2-7	NA	once	14	TRBV4-2
CASSQDLSGGWDEQFF	TGTGCCAGCAGCCAAGATCTTAGCGGGGGGTGGGATGAGCAGTTCTTC	TRBJ2-1	TRBD2	NA	16	TRBV3-1
CASSLGLADTQYF	TGTGCCAGCAGCTTAGGACTAGCAGATACGCAGTATTTT	TRBJ2-3	TRBD2	NA	13	TRBV7-3
CASSLFQGMNTEAFF	TGTGCCAGCAGCTTGTTTCAGGGGATGAACACTGAAGCTTTCTTT	TRBJ1-1	NA	NA	15	TRBV5-4
CASSLEGRGDEQYF	TGTGCCAGCAGCTTAGAGGGCAGGGGAGACGAGCAGTACTTC	TRBJ2-7	NA	NA	14	TRBV13
CASSPYHLTDTQYF	TGTGCCAGCAGCCCGTACCACCTCACAGATACGCAGTATTTT	TRBJ2-3	NA	NA	14	TRBV3-1
CSVYGDGNTIYF	TGCAGCGTTTATGGGGATGGAAACACCATATATTTT	TRBJ1-3	NA	NA	12	TRBV29-1
CASCPRQGNTGELFF	TGCGCCAGCTGCCCCAGACAGGGTAACACCGGGGAGCTGTTTTTT	TRBJ2-2	TRBD1	NA	15	TRBV5-1
CASSPGLSYGYTF	TGTGCCAGCAGTCCCGGACTGAGCTATGGCTACACCTTC	TRBJ1-2	NA	NA	13	TRBV12-3/TRBV12-4
CASSLSPYQETQYF	TGTGCCAGCAGCTTGTCCCCCTACCAAGAGACCCAGTACTTC	TRBJ2-5	NA	few	14	TRBV5-6
CASRTNTGELFF	TGTGCCAGCAGAACGAACACCGGGGAGCTGTTTTTT	TRBJ2-2	NA	NA	12	TRBV7-6
CASSDSQETQYF	TGTGCCAGCAGTGACAGCCAAGAGACCCAGTACTTC	TRBJ2-5	NA	NA	12	TRBV12-3/TRBV12-4
CASSQDAGSTDTQYF	TGTGCCAGCAGCCAAGATGCGGGAAGCACAGATACGCAGTATTTT	TRBJ2-3	NA	NA	15	TRBV3-1
CASSPPQWLGNQPQHF	TGTGCCAGCAGTCCCCCACAGTGGTTGGGCAATCAGCCCCAGCATTTT	TRBJ1-5	NA	NA	16	TRBV2
CASTAAEAVLSPLHF	TGTGCCAGCACCGCCGCCGAGGCGGTTCTGTCACCCCTCCACTTT	TRBJ1-6	NA	NA	15	TRBV7-9
CASSTDPSDLSGNTIYF	TGTGCCAGCAGCACCGACCCATCCGACCTCTCTGGAAACACCATATATTTT	TRBJ1-3	NA	once	17	TRBV11-2
CATSRDPTGPNTEAFF	TGTGCCACCAGCAGAGATCCGACAGGGCCGAACACTGAAGCTTTCTTT	TRBJ1-1	TRBD1	NA	16	TRBV15
CASSATGTDNSGANVLTF	TGTGCCAGCAGCGCAACCGGGACGGACAACTCTGGGGCCAACGTCCTGACTTTC	TRBJ2-6	NA	NA	18	TRBV9
CAALGSGESDQQYF	TGCGCCGCCCTCGGTAGCGGGGAAAGCGATCAGCAGTACTTC	TRBJ2-7	TRBD2	NA	14	TRBV4-1
CASRTTGSYYGYTF	TGTGCCAGCAGGACGACAGGGAGTTACTATGGCTACACCTTC	TRBJ1-2	TRBD1	NA	14	TRBV27
CATVEISNQPQHF	TGTGCCACCGTGGAGATTAGCAATCAGCCCCAGCATTTT	TRBJ1-5	NA	NA	13	TRBV15
CSARDTNPRSWGGYTF	TGCAGTGCTAGAGACACTAACCCACGGAGTTGGGGCGGCTACACCTTC	TRBJ1-2	NA	NA	16	TRBV20-1
CASSQGQDTGELFF	TGCGCCAGCAGCCAAGGTCAGGACACCGGGGAGCTGTTTTTT	TRBJ2-2	NA	NA	14	TRBV4-1
CASFQDRAQQFF	TGTGCCAGCTTCCAAGATAGGGCTCAGCAGTTCTTC	TRBJ2-1	NA	NA	12	TRBV14
CASSLFGSADYGYTF	TGTGCCAGCAGTTTATTCGGCAGTGCAGACTATGGCTACACCTTC	TRBJ1-2	NA	NA	15	TRBV27
CASSQDGLADLSYNEQFF	TGCGCCAGCAGCCAAGACGGACTAGCGGACCTCTCCTACAATGAGCAGTTCTTC	TRBJ2-1	TRBD2	NA	18	TRBV4-3